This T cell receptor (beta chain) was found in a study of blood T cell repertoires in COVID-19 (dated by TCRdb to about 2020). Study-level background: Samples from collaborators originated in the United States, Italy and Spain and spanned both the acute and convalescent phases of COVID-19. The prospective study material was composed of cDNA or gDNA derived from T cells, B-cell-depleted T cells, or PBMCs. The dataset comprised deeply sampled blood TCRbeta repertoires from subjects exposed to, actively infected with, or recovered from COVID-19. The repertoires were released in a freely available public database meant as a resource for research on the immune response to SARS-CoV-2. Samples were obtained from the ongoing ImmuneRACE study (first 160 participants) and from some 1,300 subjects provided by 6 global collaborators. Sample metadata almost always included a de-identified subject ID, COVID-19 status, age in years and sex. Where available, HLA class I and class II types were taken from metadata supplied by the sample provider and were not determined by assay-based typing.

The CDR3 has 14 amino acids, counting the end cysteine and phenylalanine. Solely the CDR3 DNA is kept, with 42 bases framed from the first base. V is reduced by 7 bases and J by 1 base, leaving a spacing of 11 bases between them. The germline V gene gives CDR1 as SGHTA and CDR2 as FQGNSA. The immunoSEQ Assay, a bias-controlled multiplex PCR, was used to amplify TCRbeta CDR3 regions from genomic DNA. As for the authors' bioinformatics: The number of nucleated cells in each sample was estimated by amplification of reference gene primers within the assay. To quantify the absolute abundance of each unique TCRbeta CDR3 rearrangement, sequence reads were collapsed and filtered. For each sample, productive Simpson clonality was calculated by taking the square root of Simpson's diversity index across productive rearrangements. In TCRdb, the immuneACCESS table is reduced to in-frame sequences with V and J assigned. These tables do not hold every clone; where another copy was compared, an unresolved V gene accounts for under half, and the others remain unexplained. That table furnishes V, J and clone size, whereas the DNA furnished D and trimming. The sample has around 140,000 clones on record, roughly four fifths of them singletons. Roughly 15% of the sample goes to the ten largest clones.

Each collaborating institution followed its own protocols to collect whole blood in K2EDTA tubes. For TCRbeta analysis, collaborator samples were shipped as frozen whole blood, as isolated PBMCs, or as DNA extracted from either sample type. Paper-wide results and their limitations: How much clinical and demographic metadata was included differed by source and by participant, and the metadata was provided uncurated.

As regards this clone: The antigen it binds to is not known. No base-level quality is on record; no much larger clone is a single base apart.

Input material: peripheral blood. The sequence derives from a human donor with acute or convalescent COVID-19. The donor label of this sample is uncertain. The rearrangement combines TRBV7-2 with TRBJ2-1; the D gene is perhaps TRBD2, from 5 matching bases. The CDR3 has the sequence CASTLRGSYNEQFF. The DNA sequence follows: TGTGCCAGCACCCTGAGAGGGTCCTACAATGAGCAGTTCTTC.